This T cell receptor (beta chain) comes out of a study of T cell changes during pregnancy in multiple sclerosis. Sequencing used immunoSEQ multiplex PCR; TCRdb keeps in-frame clones, though not all of them. This sample has 25,000 to 35,000 clones; around 89% occur once, and the top ten carry 6% to 8%. The length of the CDR3 is 13 residues. Trimming removed 1 base from V and 5 bases from J, with 9 bases in between. Germline V gene data show CDR1 as SGHNT and CDR2 as YENEEA. A single count supports this clone. This rearrangement joins TRBV11-3 to TRBJ2-7; perhaps TRBD1 as D (5 bases). This receptor was obtained from a female donor with multiple sclerosis, enrolled in a pregnancy study. Source: CD8+ T cells from peripheral blood mononuclear cells, taken in the second trimester of pregnancy. The CDR3 region has the DNA TGTGCCAGCAGCTTAGCCCAGGGCCACGAGCAGTACTTC. It codes for CASSLAQGHEQYF.